This TCR gamma chain is drawn from a study of Vγ9Vδ2 T cells in congenital toxoplasmosis (dated by TCRdb to 2020 to 2023). Regarding the research as a whole: IgG, IgM and IgA serology, Western blot and an in-house interferon-gamma release assay were used to diagnose congenital toxoplasmosis. This study compared the CDR3 repertoires of the gamma and delta chains in sorted blood gammadelta T cells from congenitally T. gondii-infected infants versus uninfected infants. At 2 months, TCR sequencing included about 5 infected and 9 to 10 uninfected infants, while at 1 year the sequenced group was 3 infected and 4 uninfected infants. Infant repertoires were sequenced at 2 months after birth and at 1 year of age.

Broader findings and caveats from the paper: In 2-month-old infants, germline-encoded fetal-type TRDV2 CDR3 sequences seemed to be more common in infected than in uninfected infants, which suggests a footprint of in utero expansion. Two months was the earliest age with enough suitable sample material for TCR repertoire analysis, so newborn repertoires were not sequenced. The repertoire differences between infected and uninfected infants were less clear at 1 year of age than at 2 months. At 2 months, infected infants appeared to have fewer N additions in TRGV9 and TRDV2 CDR3s than uninfected infants, particularly in TRDV2-TRDJ1 sequences. High prevalence of a public TRGV9 clonotype was observed in both infected and uninfected infants.

This clone is categorized as large (0.1 to 1%). The antigen it binds to is not known. No clone much larger than this one lies a single base away; base qualities are absent. Other DNA sequences within the sample encode an identical CDR3. The same treatment, using spiramycin and/or pyrimethamine plus sulfadiazine plus folinic acid, was given to mothers of both infected and uninfected infants. All infants, infected and uninfected, were born by term delivery after more than 37 weeks of gestation. About 0.95 mL of blood was turned into PBMCs through Lymphoprep gradient centrifugation, and the PBMCs were then cryopreserved in liquid nitrogen and sent to Belgium. After thawing, the PBMCs were labeled with Zombie NIR viability dye and stained with antibodies against CD3, TCR gammadelta, Vgamma9 and Vdelta2. A FACSAria III was used to sort CD3+ TCRgammadelta+ T cells, reaching a mean purity of about 98%. For each sample, RNA was extracted from about 10,000 sorted gammadelta T cells with the RNeasy Micro Kit. The study infants had mothers who were enrolled with primary T. gondii infection during pregnancy. Peripheral blood was collected from the infants at an outpatient microbiology and virology center in Pavia, Italy.

CDR1 and CDR2 are read off the germline V gene as EGSNGY and YDSYNSKV. Here V drops 0 bases and J drops 4 bases, and the junction holds 5 bases not matched to any gene. Counted from cysteine to phenylalanine, this CDR3 has 15 amino acids. Only the CDR3 portion is preserved as DNA: 45 bases, with reading frame beginning at the first base. Using SuperScript II, cDNA was generated through template-switch reverse transcription, with TRGC- and TRDC-specific primers combined in a single tube. The TRGC primer was designed so that it would bind both of the constant genes TRGC1 and TRGC2. The KAPA Real-Time Library Amplification Kit was used for TRG and TRD amplification, and AMPure XP bead purification was performed between steps. Index PCR with the Nextera XT Index Kit was used to attach the Illumina sequencing adapters. An Illumina MiSeq with the V2 300 kit was used to sequence the TRG and TRD amplicons, producing 150 bp paired-end reads. In the paper's pipeline: Before any further analysis, FastQC version 0.11.8 was used to assess read quality. Reads were mapped to GenBank TRG or TRD reference genes, and MiXCR version 3.0.3 was used to assemble CDR3 sequences. Default MiXCR settings were used with one exception: TRDD gene segments were assembled from 3 consecutive nucleotides instead of 5. N additions, CDR3 length, J segment length and clonotype sharing between samples were calculated with VDJtools version 1.2.1. CDR3 sequences that were out of frame or contained stop codons were left out of the analysis. Infant repertoires were compared for overlap with previously published fetal, cord blood and adult blood Vgamma9Vdelta2 repertoires. Clones were re-identified by TCRdb from the public reads with CATT, and rows with the same DNA were merged. The V and J calls and clone size come from TCRdb's table, not from the authors' own analysis. The sample yields about 210 gamma-chain clones; around 8.6% were counted once. The ten largest clones represent 30% to 45% of the sample.

This receptor was taken from a child under 10 years old born to a mother with Toxoplasma gondii infection during pregnancy, either congenitally infected or uninfected (not recorded which). Recombination connected TRGV2 to TRGJP1. The material sequenced was gamma-delta T cells from blood. This receptor has the CDR3 CATWDGQITGWFKIF. The nucleotides read TGTGCCACCTGGGACGGGCAGATCACTGGTTGGTTCAAGATATTT.